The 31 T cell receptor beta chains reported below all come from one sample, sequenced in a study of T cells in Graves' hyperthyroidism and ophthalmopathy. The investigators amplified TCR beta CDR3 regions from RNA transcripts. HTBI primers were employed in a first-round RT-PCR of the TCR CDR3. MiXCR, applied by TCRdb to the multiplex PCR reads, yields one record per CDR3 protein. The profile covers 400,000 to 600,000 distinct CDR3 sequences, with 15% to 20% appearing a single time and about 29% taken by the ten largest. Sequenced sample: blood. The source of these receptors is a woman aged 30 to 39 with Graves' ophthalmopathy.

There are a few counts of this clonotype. The CDR3 sequence is CASSSTSGRTGELFF. The DNA of the CDR3 is TGTGCCAGCAGTTCGACTAGCGGGAGAACCGGGGAGCTGTTTTTT. This chain joins TRBV28 and TRBJ2-2; 12 bases fit TRBD2. Trimming at V came to 4 bases and at J to 5 bases, leaving 2 bases not matched to a gene. CDR3 length equals 15 residues. The germline V gene has CDR1 MDHEN and CDR2 SYDVKM.

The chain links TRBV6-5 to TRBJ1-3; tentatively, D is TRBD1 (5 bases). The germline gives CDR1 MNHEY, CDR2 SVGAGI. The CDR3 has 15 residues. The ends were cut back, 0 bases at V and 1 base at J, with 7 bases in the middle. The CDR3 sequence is CASSYSTVSGNTIYF. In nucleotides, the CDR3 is TGTGCCAGCAGTTACTCGACAGTTTCTGGAAACACCATATATTTT.

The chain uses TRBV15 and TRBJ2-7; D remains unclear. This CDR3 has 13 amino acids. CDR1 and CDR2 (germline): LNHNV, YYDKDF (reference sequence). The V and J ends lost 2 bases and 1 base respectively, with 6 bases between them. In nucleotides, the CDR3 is TGTGCCACCAGCAGATCCCTGTCCTACGAGCAGTACTTC. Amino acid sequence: CATSRSLSYEQYF.

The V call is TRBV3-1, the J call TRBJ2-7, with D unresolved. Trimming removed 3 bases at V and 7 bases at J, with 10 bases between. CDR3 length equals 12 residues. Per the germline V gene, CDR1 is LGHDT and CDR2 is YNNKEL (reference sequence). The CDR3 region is CASSQSSWEQYF. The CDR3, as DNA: TGTGCCAGCAGCCAGTCCTCCTGGGAGCAGTACTTC.

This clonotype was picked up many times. The DNA of the CDR3 is TGTGCCATCATCGGACAGCTCTGGAAGGATGCTCAGCCCCAGCATTTT. Its translation: CAIIGQLWKDAQPQHF. The chain links TRBV10-3 to TRBJ1-5, with D tentatively TRBD1 (6 bases). The CDR3 covers 16 residues. V lost 7 bases, J lost 6 bases, and 22 bases lay in between. The germline V gene has CDR1 ENHRY and CDR2 SYGVKD.

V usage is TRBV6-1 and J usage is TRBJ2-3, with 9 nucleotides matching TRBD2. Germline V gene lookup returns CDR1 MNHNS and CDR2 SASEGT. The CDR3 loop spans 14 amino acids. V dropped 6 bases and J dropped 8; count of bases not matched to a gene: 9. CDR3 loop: CASSRGLASGTQYF. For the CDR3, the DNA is TGTGCCAGCAGCCGCGGACTAGCGTCGGGTACGCAGTATTTT.

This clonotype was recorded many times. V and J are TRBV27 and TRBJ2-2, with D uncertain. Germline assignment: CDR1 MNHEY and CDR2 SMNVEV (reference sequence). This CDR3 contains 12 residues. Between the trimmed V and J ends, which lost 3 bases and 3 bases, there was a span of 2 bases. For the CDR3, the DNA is TGTGCCAGCAGTTTGTACACCGGGGAGCTGTTTTTT. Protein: CASSLYTGELFF.

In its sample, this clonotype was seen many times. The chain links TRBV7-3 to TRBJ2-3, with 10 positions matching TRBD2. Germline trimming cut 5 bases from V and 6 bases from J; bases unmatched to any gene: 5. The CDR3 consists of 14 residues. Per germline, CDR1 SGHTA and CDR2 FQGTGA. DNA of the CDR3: TGTGCCAGCAGCCTCTCGGGACTAGCGGATACGCAGTATTTT. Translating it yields CASSLSGLADTQYF.

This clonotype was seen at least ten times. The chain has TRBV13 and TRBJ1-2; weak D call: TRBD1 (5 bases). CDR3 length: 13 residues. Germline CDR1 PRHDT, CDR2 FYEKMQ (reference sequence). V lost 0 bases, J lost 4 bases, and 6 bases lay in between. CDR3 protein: CASSLGDSYGYTF. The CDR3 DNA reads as TGTGCCAGCAGCTTAGGTGACAGCTATGGCTACACCTTC.

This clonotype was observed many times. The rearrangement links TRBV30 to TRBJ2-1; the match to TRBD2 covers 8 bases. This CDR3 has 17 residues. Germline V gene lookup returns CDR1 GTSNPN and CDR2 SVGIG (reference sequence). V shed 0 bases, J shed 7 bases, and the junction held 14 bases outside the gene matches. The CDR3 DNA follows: TGTGCCTGGAGTGTACCCAGCGGGAGTTTACCTTGGAATGAGCAGTTCTTC. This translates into CAWSVPSGSLPWNEQFF.

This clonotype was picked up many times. CDR3 sequence reads: CASRALGGNEQYF. CDR3 coding DNA: TGTGCCAGCAGGGCCCTCGGGGGGAACGAGCAGTACTTC. This chain connects TRBV11-2 to TRBJ2-7; TRBD2 agrees at 7 bases. There are 13 residues in the CDR3. Germline assignment: CDR1 SGHAT and CDR2 FQNNGV. The junction had 7 bases not matched to a gene; V was cut back by 6 bases and J by 5 bases. Full variable domain (outside the CDR3, taken from reference TRBV11-2 and TRBJ2-7): EAGVAQSPRYKIIEKRQSVAFWCNPISGHATLYWYQQILGQGPKLLIQFQNNGVVDDSQLPKDRFSAERLKGVDSTLKIQPAKLEDSAVYLCASRALGGNEQYFGPGTRLTVT.

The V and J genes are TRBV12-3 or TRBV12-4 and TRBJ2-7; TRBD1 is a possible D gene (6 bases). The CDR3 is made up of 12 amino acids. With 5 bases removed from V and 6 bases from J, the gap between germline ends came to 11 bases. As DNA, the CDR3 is TGTGCCAGCAGTCCAACAGGGACCGAGCAGTACTTC. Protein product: CASSPTGTEQYF.

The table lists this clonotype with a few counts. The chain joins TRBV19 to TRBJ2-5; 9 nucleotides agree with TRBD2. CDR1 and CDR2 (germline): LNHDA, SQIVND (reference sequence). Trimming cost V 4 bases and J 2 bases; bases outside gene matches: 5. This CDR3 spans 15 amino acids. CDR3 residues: CASSRLAGQQETQYF. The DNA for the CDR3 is TGTGCCAGTAGTAGGCTAGCGGGACAACAAGAGACCCAGTACTTC.

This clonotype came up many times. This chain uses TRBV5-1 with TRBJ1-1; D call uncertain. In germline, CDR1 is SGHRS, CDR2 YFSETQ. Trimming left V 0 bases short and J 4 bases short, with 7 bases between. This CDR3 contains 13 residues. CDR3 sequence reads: CASSLGGPTEAFF. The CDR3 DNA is TGCGCCAGCAGCTTGGGGGGTCCCACTGAAGCTTTCTTT.

The CDR3 nucleotides are TGTGCCAGCAGCTTTGAGGGTCTAGCGGGAGAGGCCGGGGAGCTGTTTTTT. This sequence encodes CASSFEGLAGEAGELFF. The rearrangement links TRBV5-8 to TRBJ2-2, with 10 bases fitting TRBD2. The CDR3 length is 17 residues. The ends lost 2 bases at V and 6 bases at J; junction bases unmatched: 10. Germline V gene sequence: CDR1 SGHTS, CDR2 YDEGEE.

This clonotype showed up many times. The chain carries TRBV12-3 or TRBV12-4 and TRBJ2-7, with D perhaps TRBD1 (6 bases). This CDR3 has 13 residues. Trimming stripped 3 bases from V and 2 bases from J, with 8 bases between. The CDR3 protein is CASSLRDTYEQYF. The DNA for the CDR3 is TGTGCCAGCAGTTTGAGGGACACCTACGAGCAGTACTTC.

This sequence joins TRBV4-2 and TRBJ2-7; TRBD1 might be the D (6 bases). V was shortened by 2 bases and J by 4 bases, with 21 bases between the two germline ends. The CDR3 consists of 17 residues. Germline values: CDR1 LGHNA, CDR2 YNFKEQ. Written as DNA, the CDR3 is TGTGCCAGCAGCCAACAGGCAGGGGCTCCACGCGCTTACGAGCAGTACTTC. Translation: CASSQQAGAPRAYEQYF.

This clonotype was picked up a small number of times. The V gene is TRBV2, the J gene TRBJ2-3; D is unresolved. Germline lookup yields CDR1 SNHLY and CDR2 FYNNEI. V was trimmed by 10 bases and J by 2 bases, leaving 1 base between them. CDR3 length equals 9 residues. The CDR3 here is CATTDTQYF. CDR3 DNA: TGTGCCACCACAGATACGCAGTATTTT.

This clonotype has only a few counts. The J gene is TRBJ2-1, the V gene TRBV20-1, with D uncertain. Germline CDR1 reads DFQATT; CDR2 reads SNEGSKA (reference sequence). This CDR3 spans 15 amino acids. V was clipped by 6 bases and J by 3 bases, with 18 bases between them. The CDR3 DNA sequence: TGCAGTGCATATCCAACGCGACCTTACTACAATGAGCAGTTCTTC. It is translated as CSAYPTRPYYNEQFF.

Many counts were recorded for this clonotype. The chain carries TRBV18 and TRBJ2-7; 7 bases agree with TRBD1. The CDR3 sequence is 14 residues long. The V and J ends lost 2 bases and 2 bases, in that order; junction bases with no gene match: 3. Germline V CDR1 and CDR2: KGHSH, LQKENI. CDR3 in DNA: TGTGCCAGCTCACCAGACAGGGCCGCCTACGAGCAGTACTTC. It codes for CASSPDRAAYEQYF.

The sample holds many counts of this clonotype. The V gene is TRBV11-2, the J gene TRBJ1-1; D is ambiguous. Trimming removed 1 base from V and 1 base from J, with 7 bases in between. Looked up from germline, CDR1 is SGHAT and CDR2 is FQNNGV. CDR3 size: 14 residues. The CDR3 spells CASSLAGRNTEAFF. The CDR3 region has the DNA TGTGCCAGCAGCTTAGCGGGGAGGAACACTGAAGCTTTCTTT.

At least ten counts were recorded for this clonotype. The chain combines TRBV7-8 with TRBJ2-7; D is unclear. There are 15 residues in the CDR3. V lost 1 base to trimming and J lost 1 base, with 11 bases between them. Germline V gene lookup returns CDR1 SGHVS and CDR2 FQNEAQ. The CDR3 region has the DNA TGTGCCAGCAGCTTAGACTCGGGCGCTTCCTACGAGCAGTACTTC. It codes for CASSLDSGASYEQYF.

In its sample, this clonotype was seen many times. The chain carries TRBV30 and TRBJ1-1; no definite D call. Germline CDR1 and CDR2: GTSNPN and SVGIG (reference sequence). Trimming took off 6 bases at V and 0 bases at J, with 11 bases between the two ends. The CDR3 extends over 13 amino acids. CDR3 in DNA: TGTGCCTGTACCGGGCCGCTGAACACTGAAGCTTTCTTT. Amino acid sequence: CACTGPLNTEAFF.

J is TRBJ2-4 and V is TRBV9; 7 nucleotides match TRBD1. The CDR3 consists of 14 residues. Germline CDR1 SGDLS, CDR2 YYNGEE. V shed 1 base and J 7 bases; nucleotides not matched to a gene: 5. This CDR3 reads CASSVQGDGNIQYF. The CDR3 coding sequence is TGTGCCAGCAGCGTACAGGGGGACGGGAACATTCAGTACTTC.

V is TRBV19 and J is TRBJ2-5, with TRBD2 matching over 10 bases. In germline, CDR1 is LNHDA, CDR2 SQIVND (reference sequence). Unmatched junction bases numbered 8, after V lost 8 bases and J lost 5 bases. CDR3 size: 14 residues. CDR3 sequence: CASRASGSAETQYF. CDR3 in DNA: TGTGCCAGTCGAGCTAGCGGGAGTGCGGAGACCCAGTACTTC. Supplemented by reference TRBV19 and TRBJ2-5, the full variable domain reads DGGITQSPKYLFRKEGQNVTLSCEQNLNHDAMYWYRQDPGQGLRLIYYSQIVNDFQKGDIAEGYSVSREKKESFPLTVTSAQKNPTAFYLCASRASGSAETQYFGPGTRLLVL.

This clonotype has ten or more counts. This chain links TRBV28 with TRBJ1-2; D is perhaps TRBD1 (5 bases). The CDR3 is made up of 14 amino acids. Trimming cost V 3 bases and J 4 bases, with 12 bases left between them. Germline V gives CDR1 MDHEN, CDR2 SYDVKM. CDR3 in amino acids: CASSFPGQVYGYTF. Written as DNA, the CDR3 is TGTGCCAGCAGTTTTCCGGGGCAGGTCTATGGCTACACCTTC.

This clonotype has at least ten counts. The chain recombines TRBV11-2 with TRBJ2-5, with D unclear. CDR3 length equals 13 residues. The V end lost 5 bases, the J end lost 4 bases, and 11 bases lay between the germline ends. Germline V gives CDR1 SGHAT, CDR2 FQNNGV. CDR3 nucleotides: TGTGCCAGCAGCCGATCCACGGGAGAGACCCAGTACTTC. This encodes CASSRSTGETQYF.

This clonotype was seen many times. CDR3 residues: CASSSRQGYNEQFF. Written as DNA, the CDR3 is TGTGCCAGCAGTAGCCGACAGGGGTACAATGAGCAGTTCTTC. The J gene is TRBJ2-1, the V gene TRBV28, with 8 nucleotides matching TRBD1. Germline CDR1 and CDR2: MDHEN and SYDVKM. V gave up 5 bases and J gave up 4 bases; unmatched junction bases: 4. This CDR3 is built from 14 residues. Using reference TRBV28 and TRBJ2-1 for the parts outside the CDR3, the full variable domain is DVKVTQSSRYLVKRTGEKVFLECVQDMDHENMFWYRQDPGLGLRLIYFSYDVKMKEKGDIPEGYSVSREKKERFSLILESASTNQTSMYLCASSSRQGYNEQFFGPGTRLTVL.

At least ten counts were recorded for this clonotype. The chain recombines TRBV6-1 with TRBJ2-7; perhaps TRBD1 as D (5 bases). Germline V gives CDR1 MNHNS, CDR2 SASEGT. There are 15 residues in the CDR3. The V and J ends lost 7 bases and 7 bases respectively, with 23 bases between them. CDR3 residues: CASIAPGYAKGEQYF. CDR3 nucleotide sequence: TGTGCCAGCATTGCACCGGGCTATGCGAAGGGGGAGCAGTACTTC.

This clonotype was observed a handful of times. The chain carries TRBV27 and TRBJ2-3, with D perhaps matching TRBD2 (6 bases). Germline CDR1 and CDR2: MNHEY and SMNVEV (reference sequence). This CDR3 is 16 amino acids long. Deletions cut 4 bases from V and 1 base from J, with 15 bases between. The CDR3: CASSWVLASGTDTQYF. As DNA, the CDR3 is TGTGCCAGCAGTTGGGTCTTGGCTAGCGGCACAGATACGCAGTATTTT.

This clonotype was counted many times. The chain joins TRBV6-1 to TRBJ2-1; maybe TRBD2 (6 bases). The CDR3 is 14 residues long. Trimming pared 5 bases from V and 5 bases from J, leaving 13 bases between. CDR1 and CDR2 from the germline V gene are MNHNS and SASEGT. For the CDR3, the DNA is TGTGCCAGCAGTTACGCGGGGAAGAACAATGAGCAGTTCTTC. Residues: CASSYAGKNNEQFF.